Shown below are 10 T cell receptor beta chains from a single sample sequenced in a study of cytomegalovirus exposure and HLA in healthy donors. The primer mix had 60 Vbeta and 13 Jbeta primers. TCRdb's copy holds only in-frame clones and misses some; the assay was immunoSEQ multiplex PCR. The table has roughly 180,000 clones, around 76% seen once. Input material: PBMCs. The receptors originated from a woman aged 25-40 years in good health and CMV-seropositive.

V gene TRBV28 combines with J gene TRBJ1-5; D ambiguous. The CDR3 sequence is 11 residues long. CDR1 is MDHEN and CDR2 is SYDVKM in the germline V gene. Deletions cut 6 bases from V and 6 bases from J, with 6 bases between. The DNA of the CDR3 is TGTGCCAGCAGCCGCGTTCAGCCCCAGCATTTT. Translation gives CASSRVQPQHF.

The CDR3 region has the DNA TGTGCCAGCAGCGAGGCGGGCGGAGGCACAGATACGCAGTATTTT. It codes for CASSEAGGGTDTQYF. The rearrangement links TRBV6-5 to TRBJ2-3; maybe TRBD2 (5 bases). Germline-derived CDR1 and CDR2 are MNHEY and SVGAGI. V lost 6 bases and J lost 1, with 14 bases in between. The CDR3 length is 15 residues.

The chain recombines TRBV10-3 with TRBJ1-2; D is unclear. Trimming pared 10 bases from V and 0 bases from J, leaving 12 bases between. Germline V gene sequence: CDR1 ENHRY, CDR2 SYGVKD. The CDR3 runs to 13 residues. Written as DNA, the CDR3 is TGTGCCAGCGGACTTTTAGCTAACTATGGCTACACCTTC. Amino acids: CASGLLANYGYTF.

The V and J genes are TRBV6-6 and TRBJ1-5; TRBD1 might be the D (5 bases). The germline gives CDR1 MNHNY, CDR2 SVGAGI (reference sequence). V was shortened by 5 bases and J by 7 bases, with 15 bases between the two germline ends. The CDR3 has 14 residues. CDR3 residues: CASSPYRGKQPQHF. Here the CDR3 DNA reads TGTGCCAGCAGTCCTTACCGGGGGAAACAGCCCCAGCATTTT.

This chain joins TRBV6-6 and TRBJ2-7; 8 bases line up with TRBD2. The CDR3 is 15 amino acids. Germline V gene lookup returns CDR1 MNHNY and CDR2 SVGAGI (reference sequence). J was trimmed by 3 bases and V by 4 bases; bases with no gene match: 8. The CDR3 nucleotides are TGTGCCAGCAGTTCCCCCGGGAGGGGGAACTACGAGCAGTACTTC. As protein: CASSSPGRGNYEQYF.

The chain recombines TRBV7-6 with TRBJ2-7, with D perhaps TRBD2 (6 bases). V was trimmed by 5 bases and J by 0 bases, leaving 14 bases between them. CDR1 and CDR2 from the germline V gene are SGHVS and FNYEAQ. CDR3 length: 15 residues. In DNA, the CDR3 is TGTGCCAGCAGCCCGGGACCCGGGGGCTCCTACGAGCAGTACTTC. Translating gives CASSPGPGGSYEQYF.

The CDR3 DNA reads TGTGCCGGCGGGAGCTCTTCTAACTATGGCTACACCTTC. It yields the protein CAGGSSSNYGYTF. The chain recombines TRBV5-3 with TRBJ1-2; no clear D. TRBV5-3 is an ORF, and what it does is uncertain. The V end lost 10 bases, the J end lost 0 bases, and 13 bases lay between the germline ends. There are 13 residues in the CDR3.

CDR3 coding DNA: TGTGCCAGCAGTTCCCCCCAGAACACCGGGGAGCTGTTTTTT. It codes for CASSSPQNTGELFF. V and J are TRBV7-2 and TRBJ2-2; D uncertain. The CDR3 has 14 residues. The germline V gene has CDR1 SGHTA and CDR2 FQGNSA. The V gene lost 6 bases and the J gene lost 1 base, with 9 bases spanning the gap.

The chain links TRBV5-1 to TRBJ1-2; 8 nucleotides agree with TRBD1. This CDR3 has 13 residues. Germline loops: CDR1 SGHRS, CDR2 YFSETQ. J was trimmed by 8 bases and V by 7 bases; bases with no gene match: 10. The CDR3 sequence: CASQFGQGEGYTF. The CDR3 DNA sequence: TGCGCCAGCCAGTTCGGACAGGGCGAAGGCTACACCTTC. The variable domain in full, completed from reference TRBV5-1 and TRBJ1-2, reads KAGVTQTPRYLIKTRGQQVTLSCSPISGHRSVSWYQQTPGQGLQFLFEYFSETQRNKGNFPGRFSGRQFSNSRSEMNVSTLELGDSALYLCASQFGQGEGYTFGSGTRLTVV.

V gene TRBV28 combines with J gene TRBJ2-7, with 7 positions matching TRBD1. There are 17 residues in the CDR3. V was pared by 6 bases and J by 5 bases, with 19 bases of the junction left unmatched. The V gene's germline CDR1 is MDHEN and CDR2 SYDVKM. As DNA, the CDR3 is TGTGCCAGCAGCATCTGGGCCATTGGGACAGAGACCCACGAGCAGTACTTC. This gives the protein CASSIWAIGTETHEQYF.